The rows below give T cell receptor beta chains drawn from one sample of a study of shared clonotypes between healthy human individuals. The data were produced by immunoSEQ multiplex PCR, yet TCRdb's version contains in-frame clones alone and is incomplete. The sample lists about 610,000 clones; 90% to 97% were seen once. The sequencing sample was made of naive CD8+ T cells sorted from blood. The receptors shown here come from a woman aged 30 to 39 in good health. CDR3s include the opening cysteine and the closing phenylalanine or tryptophan. The D gene is left open where the match is weak. Expanded clones get a size class; other rows say once, few or many, or leave the size out.

D	J	size	V	CDR3	DNA
NA	TRBJ2-7	NA	TRBV6-7	CANIDLGAPYEQYF	TGTGCCAACATCGATCTGGGGGCACCTTACGAGCAGTACTTC
NA	TRBJ2-7	NA	TRBV5-4	CASSSMPGPDYEQYF	TGTGCCAGCAGCAGTATGCCGGGACCCGATTACGAGCAGTACTTC
TRBD1	TRBJ2-7	NA	TRBV27	CASSLNDRGRHEQYF	TGTGCCAGCAGTTTAAATGACAGGGGGAGGCACGAGCAGTACTTC
NA	TRBJ2-2	NA	TRBV7-9	CASSQAGRTGELFF	TGTGCCAGCAGCCAGGCGGGACGGACCGGGGAGCTGTTTTTT
NA	TRBJ1-1	NA	TRBV30	CAWTPGTNTEAFF	TGTGCCTGGACCCCAGGAACGAACACTGAAGCTTTCTTT
NA	TRBJ2-7	NA	TRBV11-1	CASSLSGSEQYF	TGTGCCAGCAGCTTAAGCGGTTCCGAGCAGTACTTC
NA	TRBJ2-7	NA	TRBV7-6	CASSLDSGGEQYF	TGTGCCAGCAGCTTAGACTCTGGTGGCGAGCAGTACTTC
NA	TRBJ1-1	once	TRBV6-5	CASSYDQAGILTEAFF	TGTGCCAGCAGTTACGACCAGGCAGGAATTCTCACTGAAGCTTTCTTT
TRBD2	TRBJ2-7	NA	TRBV27	CASGPAGITYEQYF	TGTGCCAGCGGTCCAGCGGGGATAACCTACGAGCAGTACTTC
NA	TRBJ1-5	NA	TRBV11-2	CASSEGAGQPQHF	TGTGCCAGCAGCGAAGGTGCAGGTCAGCCCCAGCATTTT
NA	TRBJ2-7	NA	TRBV9	CASGTSNEQYF	TGTGCCAGCGGGACATCCAACGAGCAGTACTTC
NA	TRBJ1-2	NA	TRBV10-2	CASSDGLGYGYTF	TGCGCCAGCAGTGATGGGCTGGGGTATGGCTACACCTTC
NA	TRBJ2-5	once	TRBV28	CASSYSTRRTQYF	TGTGCCAGCAGCTATTCGACTAGGCGGACCCAGTACTTC
NA	TRBJ2-3	NA	TRBV9	CASSLASDTQYF	TGTGCCAGCAGTCTAGCGTCAGATACGCAGTATTTT
TRBD2	TRBJ2-7	NA	TRBV11-2	CASSLLASSYEQYF	TGTGCCAGCAGCCTACTAGCGTCCTCCTACGAGCAGTACTTC
TRBD1	TRBJ2-7	once	TRBV7-8	CASSAPDRDYEQYF	TGTGCCAGCAGCGCCCCCGACAGGGACTACGAGCAGTACTTC
TRBD2	TRBJ2-7	once	TRBV4-2	CASSHTSGSSYEQYF	TGTGCCAGCAGCCACACTAGCGGGAGCTCCTACGAGCAGTACTTC
TRBD1	TRBJ2-5	NA	TRBV7-8	CASSLAGTELGTQYF	TGTGCCAGCAGCTTAGCCGGGACAGAGTTGGGGACCCAGTACTTC
TRBD1	TRBJ2-7	NA	TRBV19	CASSTTGIEQYF	TGTGCCAGTAGTACGACAGGGATCGAGCAGTACTTC
TRBD2	TRBJ2-1	NA	TRBV27	CASSFAGGDEQFF	TGTGCCAGCAGTTTCGCGGGAGGGGACGAGCAGTTCTTC
NA	TRBJ1-1	NA	TRBV19	CASSIGHRNTEAFF	TGTGCCAGTAGTATCGGGCACAGGAACACTGAAGCTTTCTTT
NA	TRBJ1-1	NA	TRBV19	CASSIWMNTEAFF	TGTGCCAGTAGTATATGGATGAACACTGAAGCTTTCTTT
NA	TRBJ1-1	once	TRBV7-9	CASSLAQGGRTEAFF	TGTGCCAGCAGCTTAGCACAGGGCGGCCGCACTGAAGCTTTCTTT
TRBD2	TRBJ2-7	NA	TRBV27	CASTAGGSEQYF	TGTGCCAGCACGGCGGGAGGGAGCGAGCAGTACTTC
TRBD2	TRBJ2-7	NA	TRBV19	CASSIFLAGAYEQYF	TGTGCCAGTAGTATATTCCTAGCGGGAGCTTACGAGCAGTACTTC
NA	TRBJ1-1	NA	TRBV27	CASGKDQNTEAFF	TGTGCCAGCGGCAAGGACCAGAACACTGAAGCTTTCTTT
TRBD1	TRBJ1-6	NA	TRBV28	CASSFRQGGSPLHF	TGTGCCAGCAGTTTCCGACAGGGTGGTTCACCCCTCCACTTT
NA	TRBJ2-1	once	TRBV5-6	CASSFITGEQFF	TGTGCCAGCAGCTTCATAACAGGAGAGCAGTTCTTC
NA	TRBJ2-7	NA	TRBV5-6	CASSFGQGSYEQYF	TGTGCCAGCAGCTTCGGCCAGGGCTCCTACGAGCAGTACTTC
NA	TRBJ2-3	NA	TRBV10-3	CAISGNSISTDTQYF	TGTGCCATCAGTGGTAACTCTATTAGCACAGATACGCAGTATTTT
NA	TRBJ2-3	NA	TRBV5-6	CASSSLAESSTDTQYF	TGTGCCAGCAGCTCTTTAGCGGAATCTAGCACAGATACGCAGTATTTT
NA	TRBJ2-6	NA	TRBV2	CASSEQSGRGANVLTF	TGTGCCAGCAGTGAACAGTCAGGACGTGGGGCCAACGTCCTGACTTTC
NA	TRBJ1-3	NA	TRBV28	CASSLGLSSGNTIYF	TGTGCCAGCAGTTTGGGCCTGAGCTCTGGAAACACCATATATTTT
TRBD2	TRBJ2-3	NA	TRBV13	CASSLAAGRDTDTQYF	TGTGCCAGCAGCTTAGCAGCCGGGAGGGACACAGATACGCAGTATTTT
NA	TRBJ1-1	NA	TRBV5-4	CASSSPRDRNTEAFF	TGTGCCAGCAGCAGCCCCAGGGACCGTAACACTGAAGCTTTCTTT